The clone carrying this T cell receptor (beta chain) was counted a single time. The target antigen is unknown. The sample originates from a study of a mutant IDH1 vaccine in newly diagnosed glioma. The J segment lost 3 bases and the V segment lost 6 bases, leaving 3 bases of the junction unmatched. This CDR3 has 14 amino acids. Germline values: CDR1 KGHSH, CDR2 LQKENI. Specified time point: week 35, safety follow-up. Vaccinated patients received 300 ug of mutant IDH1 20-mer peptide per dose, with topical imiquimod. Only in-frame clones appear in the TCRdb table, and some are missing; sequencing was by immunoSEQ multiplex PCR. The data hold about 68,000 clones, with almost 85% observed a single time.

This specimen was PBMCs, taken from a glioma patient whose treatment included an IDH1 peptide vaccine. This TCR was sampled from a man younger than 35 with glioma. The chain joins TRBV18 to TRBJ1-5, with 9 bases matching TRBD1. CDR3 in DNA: TGTGCCAGCTCCCGGGACAGGGACAATCAGCCCCAGCATTTT. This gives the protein CASSRDRDNQPQHF.